The 5 T cell receptor beta chains given below trace back to one sample, sequenced in a study of breast tumors, draining lymph nodes, adjacent tissues. A single record per CDR3 protein comes from TCRdb applying MiXCR to the multiplex PCR reads. The data show under 80,000 distinct CDR3 sequences, with 40% to 45% seen just once and roughly 9.1% held by the top ten. The sequenced sample was breast tumor tissue. The receptors shown here come from a female donor with breast cancer. Some clones in this sample may be carry-over from other donors' samples.

There are many counts of this clonotype. The CDR3 sequence: CSVALRIPNYGYTF. CDR3 nucleotides: TGCAGCGTTGCCCTTCGGATTCCTAACTATGGCTACACCTTC. V and J are TRBV29-1 and TRBJ1-2; no clear D. CDR3 length equals 14 residues. CDR1 is SQVTM and CDR2 is ANQGSEA in the germline V gene. V was shortened by 4 bases and J by 0 bases, with 12 bases between the two germline ends. The variable domain in full, completed from reference TRBV29-1 and TRBJ1-2, reads SAVISQKPSRDICQRGTSLTIQCQVDSQVTMMFWYRQQPGQSLTLIATANQGSEATYESGFVIDKFPISRPNLTFSTLTVSNMSPEDSSIYLCSVALRIPNYGYTFGSGTRLTVV.

This clonotype was seen ten or more times. This rearrangement joins TRBV25-1 to TRBJ2-5, with D perhaps TRBD2 (7 bases). Germline-derived CDR1 and CDR2 are MGHDK and SYGVNS. The CDR3 consists of 17 residues. Trimming removed 3 bases from V and 0 bases from J, with 17 bases in between. CDR3 bases: TGTGCCAGCAGTGACGAGGGGGGGGGCACAGACCAAGAGACCCAGTACTTC. Protein sequence: CASSDEGGGTDQETQYF.

At least ten counts were recorded for this clonotype. A much larger clone sits a single nucleotide away, making a read error possible. The chain recombines TRBV20-1 with TRBJ2-7; 9 bases map to TRBD1. The junction had 7 bases not matched to a gene; V was cut back by 1 base and J by 6 bases. There are 14 residues in the CDR3. The V gene's germline CDR1 is DFQATT and CDR2 SNEGSKA (reference sequence). The CDR3 region has the DNA TGCAGTGCTAGAGTGGGACAGGGCGGCCCCGAGCAGTACTTC. Protein sequence: CSARVGQGGPEQYF.

On this clonotype itself: Since the CDR3 does not end with the conserved phenylalanine or tryptophan, this likely comes from a read error. Because the CDR3's place on the DNA is in doubt, the DNA is left out and the CDR3 is given as listed by TCRdb. The chain has TRBV20-1 and TRBJ2-1. From its first to its last residue, the CDR3 has 8 amino acids. Germline assignment: CDR1 DFQATT and CDR2 SNEGSKA (reference sequence). This chain's CDR3 is CSARDPTS.

The chain has TRBV9 and TRBJ2-3; 10 bases line up with TRBD1. CDR1 and CDR2 (germline): SGDLS, YYNGEE. The CDR3 is 16 residues long. Trimming removed 7 bases from V and 7 bases from J; junction bases left unmatched: 15. The CDR3 here is CASAEGQGRLDYTQYF. In nucleotides, the CDR3 is TGTGCCAGCGCCGAGGGACAGGGGAGGTTGGATTATACGCAGTATTTT.